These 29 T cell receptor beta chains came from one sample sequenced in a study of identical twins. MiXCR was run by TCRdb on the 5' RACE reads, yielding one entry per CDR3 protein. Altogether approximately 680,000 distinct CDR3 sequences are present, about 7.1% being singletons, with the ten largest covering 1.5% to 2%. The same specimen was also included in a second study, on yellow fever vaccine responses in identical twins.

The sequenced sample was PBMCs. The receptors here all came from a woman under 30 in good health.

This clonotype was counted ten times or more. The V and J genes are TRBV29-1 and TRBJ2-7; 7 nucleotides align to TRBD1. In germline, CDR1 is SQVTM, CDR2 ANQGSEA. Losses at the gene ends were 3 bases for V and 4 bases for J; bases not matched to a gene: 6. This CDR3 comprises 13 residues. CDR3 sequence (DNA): TGCAGCGTTGAGGGGACAGACCGGTACGAGCAGTACTTC. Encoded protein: CSVEGTDRYEQYF.

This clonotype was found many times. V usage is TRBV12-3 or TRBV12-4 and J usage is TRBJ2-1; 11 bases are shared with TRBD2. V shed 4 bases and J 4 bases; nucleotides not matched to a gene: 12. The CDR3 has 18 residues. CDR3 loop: CASSSSRPVAGGYNEQFF. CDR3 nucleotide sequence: TGTGCCAGCAGTTCATCGAGGCCGGTAGCGGGAGGGTACAATGAGCAGTTCTTC.

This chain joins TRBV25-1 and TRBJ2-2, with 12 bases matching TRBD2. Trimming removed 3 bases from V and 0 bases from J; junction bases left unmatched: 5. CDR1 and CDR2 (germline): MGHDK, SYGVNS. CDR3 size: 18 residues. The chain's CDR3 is CASSERTSGAPNTGELFF. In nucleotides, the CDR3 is TGTGCCAGCAGTGAGCGGACTAGCGGGGCTCCGAACACCGGGGAGCTGTTTTTT.

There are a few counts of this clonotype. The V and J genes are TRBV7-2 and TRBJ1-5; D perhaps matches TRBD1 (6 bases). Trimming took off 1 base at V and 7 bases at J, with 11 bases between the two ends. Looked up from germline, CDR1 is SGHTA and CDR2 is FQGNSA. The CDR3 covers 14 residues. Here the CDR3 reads CASSLEQGPQPQHF. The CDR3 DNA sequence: TGTGCCAGCAGCTTAGAACAGGGCCCCCAGCCCCAGCATTTT. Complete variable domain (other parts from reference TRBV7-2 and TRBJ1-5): GAGVSQSPSNKVTEKGKDVELRCDPISGHTALYWYRQSLGQGLEFLIYFQGNSAPDKSGLPSDRFSAERTGGSVSTLTIQRTQQEDSAVYLCASSLEQGPQPQHFGDGTRLSIL.

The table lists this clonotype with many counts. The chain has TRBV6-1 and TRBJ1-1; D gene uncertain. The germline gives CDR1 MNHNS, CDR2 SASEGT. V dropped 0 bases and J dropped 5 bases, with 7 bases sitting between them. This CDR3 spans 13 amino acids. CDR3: CASSEAGLTEAFF. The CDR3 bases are TGTGCCAGCAGTGAAGCAGGGCTAACTGAAGCTTTCTTT.

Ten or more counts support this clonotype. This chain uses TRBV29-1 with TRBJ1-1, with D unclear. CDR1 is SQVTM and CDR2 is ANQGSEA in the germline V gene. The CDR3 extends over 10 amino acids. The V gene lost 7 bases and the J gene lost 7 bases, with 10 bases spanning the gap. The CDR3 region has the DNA TGCAGCGCAGAACAGCATGAAGCTTTCTTT. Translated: CSAEQHEAFF.

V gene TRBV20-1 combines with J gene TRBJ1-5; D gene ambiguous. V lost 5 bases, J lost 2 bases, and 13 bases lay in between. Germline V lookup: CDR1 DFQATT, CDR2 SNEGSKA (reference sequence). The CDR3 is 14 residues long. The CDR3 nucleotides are TGCAGTGCTTACCCCACCGGGGGCAATCAGCCCCAGCATTTT. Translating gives CSAYPTGGNQPQHF.

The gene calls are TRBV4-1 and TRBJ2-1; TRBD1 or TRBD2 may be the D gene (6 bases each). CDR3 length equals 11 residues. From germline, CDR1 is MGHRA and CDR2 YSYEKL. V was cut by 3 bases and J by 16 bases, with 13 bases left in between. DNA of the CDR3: TGCGCCAGCAGCCAGCCCCGGGGGCCATTCTTC. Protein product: CASSQPRGPFF.

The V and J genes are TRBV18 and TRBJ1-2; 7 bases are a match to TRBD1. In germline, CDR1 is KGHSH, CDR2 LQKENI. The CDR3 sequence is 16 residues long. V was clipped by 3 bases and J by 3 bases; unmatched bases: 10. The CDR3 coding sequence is TGTGCCAGCTCACCTTCCAGGGGTGGGACAGACTATGGCTACACCTTC. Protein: CASSPSRGGTDYGYTF.

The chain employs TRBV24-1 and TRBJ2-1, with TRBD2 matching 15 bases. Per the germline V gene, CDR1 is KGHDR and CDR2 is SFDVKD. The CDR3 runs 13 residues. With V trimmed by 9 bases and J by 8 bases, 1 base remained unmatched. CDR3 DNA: TGTGCCACCGGACTAGCGGGGGGGGATGAGCAGTTCTTC. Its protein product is CATGLAGGDEQFF.

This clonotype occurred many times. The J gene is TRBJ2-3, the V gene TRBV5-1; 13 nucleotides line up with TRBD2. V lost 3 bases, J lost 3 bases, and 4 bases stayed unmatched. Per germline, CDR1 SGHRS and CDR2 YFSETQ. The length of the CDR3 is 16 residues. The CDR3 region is CASSWGTSGVTDTQYF. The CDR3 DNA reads TGCGCCAGCAGCTGGGGGACTAGCGGGGTTACAGATACGCAGTATTTT.

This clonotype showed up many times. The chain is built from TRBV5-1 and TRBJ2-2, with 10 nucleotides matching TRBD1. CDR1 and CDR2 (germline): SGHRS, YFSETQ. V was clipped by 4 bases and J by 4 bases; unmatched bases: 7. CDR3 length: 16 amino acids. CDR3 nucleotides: TGCGCCAGCAGCGGAATGGACAGGGGGGTCACCGGGGAGCTGTTTTTT. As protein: CASSGMDRGVTGELFF.

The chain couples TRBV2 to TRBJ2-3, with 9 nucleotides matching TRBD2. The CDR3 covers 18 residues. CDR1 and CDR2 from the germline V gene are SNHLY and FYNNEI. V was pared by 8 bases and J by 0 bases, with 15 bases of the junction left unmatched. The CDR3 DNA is TGTGCCAGCTCCTGGGGACAAAGCGGGGGGAAGAGCACAGATACGCAGTATTTT. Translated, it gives CASSWGQSGGKSTDTQYF.

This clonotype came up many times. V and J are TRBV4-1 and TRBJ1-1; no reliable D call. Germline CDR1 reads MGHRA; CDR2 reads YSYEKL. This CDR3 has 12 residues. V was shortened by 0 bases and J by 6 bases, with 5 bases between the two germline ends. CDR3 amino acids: CASSQDQAEAFF. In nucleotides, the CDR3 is TGCGCCAGCAGCCAAGATCAGGCTGAAGCTTTCTTT.

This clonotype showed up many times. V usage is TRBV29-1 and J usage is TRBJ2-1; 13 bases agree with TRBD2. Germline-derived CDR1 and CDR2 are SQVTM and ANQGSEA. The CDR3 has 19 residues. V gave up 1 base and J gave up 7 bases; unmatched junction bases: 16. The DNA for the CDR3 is TGCAGCGTTGAAGCCCTATTGACTAGCGGGAGGTCCGGGTCGAATGAGCAGTTCTTC. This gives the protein CSVEALLTSGRSGSNEQFF.

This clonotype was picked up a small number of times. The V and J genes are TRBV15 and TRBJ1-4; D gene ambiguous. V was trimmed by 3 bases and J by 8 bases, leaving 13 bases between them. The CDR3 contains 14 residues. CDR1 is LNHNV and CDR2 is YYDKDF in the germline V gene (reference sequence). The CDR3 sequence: CATSRDLFDEKLFF. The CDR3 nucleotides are TGTGCCACCAGCAGGGACCTCTTTGACGAAAAACTGTTTTTT.

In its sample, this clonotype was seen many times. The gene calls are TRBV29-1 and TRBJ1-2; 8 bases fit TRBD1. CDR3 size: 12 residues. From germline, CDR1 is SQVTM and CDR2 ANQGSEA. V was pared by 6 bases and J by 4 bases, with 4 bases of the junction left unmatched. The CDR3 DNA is TGCAGCGTCGAGACAGGGGTCTATGGCTACACCTTC. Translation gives CSVETGVYGYTF.

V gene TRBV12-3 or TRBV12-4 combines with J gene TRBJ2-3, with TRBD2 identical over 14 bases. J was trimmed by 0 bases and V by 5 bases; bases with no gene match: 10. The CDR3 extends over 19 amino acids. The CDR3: CASSQGLAGGTISTDTQYF. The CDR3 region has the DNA TGTGCCAGCAGTCAAGGACTAGCGGGGGGAACGATTAGCACAGATACGCAGTATTTT.

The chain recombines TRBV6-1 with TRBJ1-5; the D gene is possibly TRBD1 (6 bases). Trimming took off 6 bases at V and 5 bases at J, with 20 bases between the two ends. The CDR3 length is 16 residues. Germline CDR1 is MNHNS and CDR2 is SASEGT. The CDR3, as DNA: TGTGCCAGCAGCCCCCGGTTAAGCGGGGGCGATCAGCCCCAGCATTTT. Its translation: CASSPRLSGGDQPQHF.

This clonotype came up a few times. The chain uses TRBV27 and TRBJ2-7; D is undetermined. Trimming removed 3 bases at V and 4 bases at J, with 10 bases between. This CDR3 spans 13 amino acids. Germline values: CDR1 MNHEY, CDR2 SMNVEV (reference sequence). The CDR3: CASSLLGNYEQYF. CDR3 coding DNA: TGTGCCAGCAGTTTGCTGGGGAATTACGAGCAGTACTTC.

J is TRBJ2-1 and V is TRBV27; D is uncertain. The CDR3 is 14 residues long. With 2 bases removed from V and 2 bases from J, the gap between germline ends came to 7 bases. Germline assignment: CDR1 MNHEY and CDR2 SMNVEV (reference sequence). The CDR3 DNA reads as TGTGCCAGCAGTTTACCCGCCCCCTACAATGAGCAGTTCTTC. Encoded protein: CASSLPAPYNEQFF.

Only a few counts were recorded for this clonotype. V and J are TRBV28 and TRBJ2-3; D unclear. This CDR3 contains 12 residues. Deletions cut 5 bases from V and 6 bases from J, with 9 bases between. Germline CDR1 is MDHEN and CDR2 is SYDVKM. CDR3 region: CASSLQSDTQYF. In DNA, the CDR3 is TGTGCCAGCAGTCTTCAATCGGATACGCAGTATTTT. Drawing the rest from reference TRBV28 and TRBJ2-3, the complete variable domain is DVKVTQSSRYLVKRTGEKVFLECVQDMDHENMFWYRQDPGLGLRLIYFSYDVKMKEKGDIPEGYSVSREKKERFSLILESASTNQTSMYLCASSLQSDTQYFGPGTRLTVL.

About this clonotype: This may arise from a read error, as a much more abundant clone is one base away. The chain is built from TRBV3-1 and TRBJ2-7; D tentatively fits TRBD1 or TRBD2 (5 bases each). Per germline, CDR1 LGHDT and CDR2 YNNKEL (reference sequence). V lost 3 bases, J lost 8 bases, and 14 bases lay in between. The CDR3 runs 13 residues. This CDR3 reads CASSQGRGLQQYV. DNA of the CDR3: TGTGCCAGCAGCCAGGGACGGGGTCTCCAGCAGTACGTC.

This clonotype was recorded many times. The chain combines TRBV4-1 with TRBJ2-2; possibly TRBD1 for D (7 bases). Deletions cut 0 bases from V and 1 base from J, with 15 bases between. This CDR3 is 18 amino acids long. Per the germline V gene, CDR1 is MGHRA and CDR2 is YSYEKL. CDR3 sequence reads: CASSQDPEGAWNTGELFF. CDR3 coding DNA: TGCGCCAGCAGCCAAGACCCGGAGGGGGCATGGAACACCGGGGAGCTGTTTTTT.

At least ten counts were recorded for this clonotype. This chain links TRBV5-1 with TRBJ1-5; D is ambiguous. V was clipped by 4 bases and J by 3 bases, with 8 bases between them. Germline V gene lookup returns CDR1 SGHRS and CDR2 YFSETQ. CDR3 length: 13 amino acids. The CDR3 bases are TGCGCCAGCAGCACCGGGTACAATCAGCCCCAGCATTTT. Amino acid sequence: CASSTGYNQPQHF. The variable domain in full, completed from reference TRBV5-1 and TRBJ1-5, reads KAGVTQTPRYLIKTRGQQVTLSCSPISGHRSVSWYQQTPGQGLQFLFEYFSETQRNKGNFPGRFSGRQFSNSRSEMNVSTLELGDSALYLCASSTGYNQPQHFGDGTRLSIL.

CDR3 nucleotide sequence: TGTGCCAGCAGCCGGACAGGGGGCTATTACGAGCAGTACTTC. This translates into CASSRTGGYYEQYF. The chain is built from TRBV28 and TRBJ2-7; 11 bases are a match to TRBD1. The length of the CDR3 is 14 residues. Trimming removed 6 bases from V and 4 bases from J; junction bases left unmatched: 5. CDR1 and CDR2 (germline): MDHEN, SYDVKM. Complete variable domain (other parts from reference TRBV28 and TRBJ2-7): DVKVTQSSRYLVKRTGEKVFLECVQDMDHENMFWYRQDPGLGLRLIYFSYDVKMKEKGDIPEGYSVSREKKERFSLILESASTNQTSMYLCASSRTGGYYEQYFGPGTRLTVT.

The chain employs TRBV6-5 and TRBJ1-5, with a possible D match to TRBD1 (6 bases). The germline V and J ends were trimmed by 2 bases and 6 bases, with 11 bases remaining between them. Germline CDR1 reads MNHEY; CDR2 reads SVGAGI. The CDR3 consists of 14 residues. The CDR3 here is CASSYGGAGQPQHF. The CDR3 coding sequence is TGTGCCAGCAGTTACGGGGGGGCAGGTCAGCCCCAGCATTTT.

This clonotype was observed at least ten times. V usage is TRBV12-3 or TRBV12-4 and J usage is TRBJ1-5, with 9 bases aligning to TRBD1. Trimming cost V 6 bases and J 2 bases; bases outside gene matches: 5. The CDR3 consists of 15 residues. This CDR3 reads CASRQTGGGNQPQHF. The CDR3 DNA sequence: TGTGCCAGCAGACAAACAGGGGGCGGCAATCAGCCCCAGCATTTT.

The CDR3 DNA is TGTGCCAGCAGTCTGGAGAAACTTAACTATGGCTACACCTTC. Translated, it gives CASSLEKLNYGYTF. This chain uses TRBV2 with TRBJ1-2; unclear D gene. Deletions cut 5 bases from V and 1 base from J, with 11 bases between. Germline V gene data show CDR1 as SNHLY and CDR2 as FYNNEI. The CDR3 runs to 14 residues.